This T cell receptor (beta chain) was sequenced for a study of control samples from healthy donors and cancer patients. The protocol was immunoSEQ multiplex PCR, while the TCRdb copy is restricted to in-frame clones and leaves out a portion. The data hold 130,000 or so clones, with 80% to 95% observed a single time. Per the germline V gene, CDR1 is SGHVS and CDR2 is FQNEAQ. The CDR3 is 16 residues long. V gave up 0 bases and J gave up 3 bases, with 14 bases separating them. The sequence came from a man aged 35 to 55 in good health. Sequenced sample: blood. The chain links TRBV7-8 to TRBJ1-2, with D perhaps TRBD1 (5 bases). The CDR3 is CASSLAFGAGDYGYTF. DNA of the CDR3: TGTGCCAGCAGCTTAGCGTTCGGAGCGGGGGACTATGGCTACACCTTC.